Described below is a single T cell receptor (beta chain) sequence and its context. Germline V gene data show CDR1 as MNHNY and CDR2 as SVGAGI (reference sequence). The CDR3 covers 13 residues. The ends were cut back, 4 bases at V and 6 bases at J, with 9 bases in the middle. MiXCR, run by TCRdb on the RT-PCR reads, gives a single entry per CDR3 protein. Counted here are around 700,000 distinct CDR3 sequences, approximately 14% occurring once; the ten biggest clones make up 3% to 4.5%. Sequencing used memory CD4+ T cells from blood. The sequence derives from a female donor in good health, serving as a healthy control. This chain connects TRBV6-6 to TRBJ2-2; D remains unclear. The CDR3 DNA reads as TGTGCCAGCAGTTTCCCCCCCCCCGGGGAGCTGTTTTTT. Residues: CASSFPPPGELFF.